The 7 T cell receptor beta chains below come from one sample, sequenced in a study of cytomegalovirus exposure and HLA in healthy donors. PCR used 60 Vbeta primers and 13 Jbeta primers. Clones were read by immunoSEQ multiplex PCR, and TCRdb kept only the in-frame ones, dropping some. This table holds approximately 190,000 clones, more than 75% found once. Sequencing was done on a sample of PBMCs. These receptors all come from a woman in her fifties or sixties in good health and CMV-seropositive.

The chain joins TRBV5-1 to TRBJ2-1, with TRBD2 identical over 11 bases. Germline values: CDR1 SGHRS, CDR2 YFSETQ. This CDR3 has 15 residues. Trimming removed 0 bases from V and 10 bases from J; junction bases left unmatched: 6. CDR3 nucleotide sequence: TGCGCCAGCAGCTTGGTGGCTAGCGGGGGGAGCGAGCAGTTCTTC. It yields the protein CASSLVASGGSEQFF.

The rearrangement joins TRBV9 to TRBJ1-2; D possibly corresponds to TRBD1 (5 bases). The V and J ends lost 3 bases and 4 bases respectively, with 22 bases between them. CDR3 length: 17 amino acids. Per the germline V gene, CDR1 is SGDLS and CDR2 is YYNGEE. CDR3 protein: CASSGGTGEAGSYGYTF. CDR3 coding DNA: TGTGCCAGCAGCGGCGGGACCGGGGAAGCGGGGTCCTATGGCTACACCTTC.

V gene TRBV6-1 combines with J gene TRBJ1-6; D is undetermined. V lost 5 bases and J 8 bases, leaving 10 bases between the germline ends. The V gene's germline CDR1 is MNHNS and CDR2 SASEGT. There are 13 residues in the CDR3. CDR3: CASSYQPDSPLHF. Written as DNA, the CDR3 is TGTGCCAGCAGTTATCAACCGGATTCACCCCTCCACTTT.

The table lists this clone with a few counts. The rearrangement links TRBV6-5 to TRBJ1-1; D is ambiguous. V lost 7 bases and J lost 0, with 9 bases in between. The CDR3 has 13 amino acids. Germline lookup yields CDR1 MNHEY and CDR2 SVGAGI. The CDR3 spells CASTSGMNTEAFF. The CDR3 DNA reads as TGTGCCAGCACCTCGGGGATGAACACTGAAGCTTTCTTT.

About this clone itself: Compared with germline, one end of the junction differs, possibly owing to a read error. This chain uses TRBV4-1 with TRBJ2-7; 8 bases are shared with TRBD2. The CDR3 totals 16 residues. Looked up from germline, CDR1 is MGHRA and CDR2 is YSYEKL. CDR3 sequence reads: CASSQVGGGTTYEQYF. CDR3 coding DNA: TGTGCCAGCAGCCAAGTGGGCGGGGGGACCACCTACGAGCAGTACTTC.

In this sample, this clone turned up a few times. The chain uses TRBV6-5 and TRBJ1-2; D is perhaps TRBD1 (5 bases). The germline CDR1 and CDR2 sequences are MNHEY and SVGAGI. Trimming took off 6 bases at V and 14 bases at J, with 25 bases between the two ends. The CDR3 sequence is 14 residues long. DNA of the CDR3: TGTGCCAGCAGCAAATCCGGGACCCCATCCGGGAGGACCTTC. It yields the protein CASSKSGTPSGRTF.

The V gene is TRBV6-1, the J gene TRBJ1-1, with D possibly TRBD1 on 5 matching bases. There are 13 residues in the CDR3. Trimming stripped 7 bases from V and 7 bases from J, with 16 bases between. Germline CDR1 reads MNHNS; CDR2 reads SASEGT. The CDR3 loop is CASTFDRLNEAFF. In DNA, the CDR3 is TGTGCCAGCACCTTTGACAGATTAAATGAAGCTTTCTTT.